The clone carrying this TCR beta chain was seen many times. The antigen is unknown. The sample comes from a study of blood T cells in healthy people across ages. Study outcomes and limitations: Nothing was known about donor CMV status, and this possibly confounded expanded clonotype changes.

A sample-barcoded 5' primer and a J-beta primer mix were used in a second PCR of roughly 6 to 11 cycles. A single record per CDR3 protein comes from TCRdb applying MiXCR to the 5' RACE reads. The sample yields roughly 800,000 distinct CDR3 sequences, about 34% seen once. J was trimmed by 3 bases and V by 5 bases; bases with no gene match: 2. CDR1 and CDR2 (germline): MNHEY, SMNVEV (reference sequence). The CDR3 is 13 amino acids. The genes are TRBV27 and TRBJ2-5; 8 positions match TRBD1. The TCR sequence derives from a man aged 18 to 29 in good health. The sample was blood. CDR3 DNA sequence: TGTGCCAGCAGTATACAGGGGGAAGAGACCCAGTACTTC. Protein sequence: CASSIQGEETQYF.